These 30 T cell receptor beta chains originate from one sample sequenced in a study of T cell repertoires in cytomegalovirus infection. TCRdb reanalysed the reads using MiXCR and keeps one entry per CDR3 protein. The data contain about 160,000 distinct CDR3 sequences, about 20% of them seen just once; the ten biggest clones take up under 30%. These receptors lack a known antigen. The source was CD8+ T cells from cultured PBMCs, collected from culture after CMV antigen stimulation. Receptors originate from a human donor in good health (CMV status not recorded). Some clones in this sample may be carry-over from other donors' samples.

The chain links TRBV7-4 to TRBJ1-2; D is unclear. CDR1 is SGHVT and CDR2 is SQSDAQ in the germline V gene. This CDR3 comprises 15 residues. V shed 1 base and J shed 8 bases, with 17 bases lying between them. CDR3 sequence: CASSLETSGVEGYTF. In DNA form, the CDR3 reads TGTGCCAGCAGCTTAGAAACGAGTGGGGTAGAGGGCTACACCTTC.

This rearrangement joins TRBV7-9 to TRBJ1-1; tentatively, D is TRBD1 (5 bases). This CDR3 region has 12 residues. Germline loops: CDR1 SEHNR, CDR2 FQNEAQ (reference sequence). V lost 7 bases and J 11 bases, leaving 17 bases between the germline ends. CDR3 coding DNA: TGTGCCAGCACCGCTATGGGGGAGCGGGCTTTCTTT. Its protein is CASTAMGERAFF.

This clonotype was counted between two and nine times. V is TRBV6-2 or TRBV6-3 and J is TRBJ1-5, with D hard to call. The CDR3 runs 18 residues. V lost 2 bases and J 2 bases, leaving 19 bases between the germline ends. CDR1 is MNHEY and CDR2 is SVGEGT in the germline V gene. The CDR3 loop is CASSYARQTTLGNQPQHF. In nucleotides, the CDR3 is TGTGCCAGCAGTTACGCGCGGCAGACGACGCTCGGCAATCAGCCCCAGCATTTT.

The chain combines TRBV7-9 with TRBJ1-5; D perhaps matches TRBD1 (6 bases). The CDR3 runs to 15 residues. Per germline, CDR1 SEHNR and CDR2 FQNEAQ (reference sequence). V lost 5 bases and J lost 7, with 18 bases in between. The CDR3 DNA sequence: TGTGCCAGCAGCCTGGGCCCGGGGGGCGTCCAGCCCCAGCATTTT. Its translation: CASSLGPGGVQPQHF.

The chain employs TRBV7-6 and TRBJ2-7; D possibly corresponds to TRBD1 (6 bases). The CDR3 spans 17 residues. Germline lookup yields CDR1 SGHVS and CDR2 FNYEAQ. The V end lost 1 base, the J end lost 0 bases, and 16 bases lay between the germline ends. The CDR3 protein is CASSLDKDSPGSYEQYF. The CDR3 region has the DNA TGTGCCAGCAGCTTAGACAAGGACAGTCCTGGCTCCTACGAGCAGTACTTC.

V gene TRBV4-3 combines with J gene TRBJ1-6, with unresolved D. Germline V gene data show CDR1 as LGHNA and CDR2 as YSLEER. The CDR3 contains 16 residues. V lost 0 bases, J lost 8 bases, and 14 bases lay in between. The CDR3 loop is CASSQDGRNSHSPLHF. As DNA, the CDR3 is TGCGCCAGCAGCCAAGACGGGAGAAACAGCCATTCACCCCTCCACTTT.

Turning to this clonotype: The conserved phenylalanine or tryptophan normally closing the CDR3 is absent here, so this likely arose from a read error. The limits of the CDR3 on the DNA are not certain, so only TCRdb's listed CDR3 is given. J is TRBJ2-1 and V is TRBV27; whether TRBD2, the table's D call, matches the DNA was not checked. The CDR3 is made up of 15 amino acids, end residues included. CDR1 is MNHEY, CDR2 SMNVEV, per germline (reference sequence). CDR3 protein: CASRSGTSGGPREFY.

CDR3 region: CSVPLQGNYGYTF. The DNA for the CDR3 is TGCAGCGTCCCTTTACAGGGGAACTATGGCTACACCTTC. This chain uses TRBV29-1 with TRBJ1-2, with 7 bases lining up with TRBD1. Germline V CDR1 and CDR2: SQVTM, ANQGSEA. The CDR3 contains 13 residues. V lost 6 bases, J lost 2 bases, and 6 bases stayed unmatched.

The chain joins TRBV7-8 to TRBJ2-7; no clear D. This CDR3 contains 15 residues. Germline V gene data show CDR1 as SGHVS and CDR2 as FQNEAQ. The ends were cut back, 2 bases at V and 2 bases at J, with 13 bases in the middle. In DNA, the CDR3 is TGTGCCAGCAGCTTATATTCTGGGCAGCCCTACGAGCAGTACTTC. Translating it yields CASSLYSGQPYEQYF.

The chain links TRBV7-9 to TRBJ2-5, with 11 bases that match TRBD2. CDR3 length: 15 residues. Trimming cost V 5 bases and J 5 bases; bases outside gene matches: 7. The germline gives CDR1 SEHNR, CDR2 FQNEAQ (reference sequence). The CDR3 loop reads CASSDPGLAVETQYF. The CDR3 region has the DNA TGTGCCAGCAGCGACCCGGGACTAGCGGTGGAGACCCAGTACTTC.

The chain uses TRBV7-6 and TRBJ1-4; 10 bases match TRBD1. The length of the CDR3 is 14 residues. Losses at the gene ends were 5 bases for V and 7 bases for J; bases not matched to a gene: 4. Germline V lookup: CDR1 SGHVS, CDR2 FNYEAQ. Written as DNA, the CDR3 is TGTGCCAGCAGCCGGACAGGGGGGGCTGAAAAACTGTTTTTT. It codes for CASSRTGGAEKLFF.

At least ten counts were recorded for this clonotype. The chain combines TRBV7-2 with TRBJ1-3; the match to TRBD1 covers 9 bases. The CDR3 is made up of 13 amino acids. CDR1 and CDR2 (germline): SGHTA, FQGNSA. Trimming at V came to 5 bases and at J to 10 bases, leaving 6 bases not matched to a gene. The CDR3: CASSPGQGLTIYF. In DNA, the CDR3 is TGTGCCAGCAGCCCTGGACAGGGGTTAACCATATATTTT.

This clonotype came up a few times. The CDR3 protein is CASSPGQGEENDYGYTF. The CDR3 DNA sequence: TGTGCCAGCAGCCCCGGACAGGGGGAGGAGAACGACTATGGCTACACCTTC. The V and J genes are TRBV7-9 and TRBJ1-2, with 10 bases matching TRBD1. Germline CDR1 is SEHNR and CDR2 is FQNEAQ (reference sequence). J lost 3 bases, V lost 5 bases, and 12 bases had no gene match. This CDR3 comprises 17 residues.

In its sample, this clonotype was seen a few times. This sequence joins TRBV7-9 and TRBJ1-1; 10 bases fit TRBD1. With V trimmed by 5 bases and J by 10 bases, 13 bases remained unmatched. This CDR3 is built from 15 residues. Germline CDR1 reads SEHNR; CDR2 reads FQNEAQ (reference sequence). The CDR3 bases are TGTGCCAGCAGCGGTAGACAGGGGGCGAGTGTCGGAGCTTTCTTT. This gives the protein CASSGRQGASVGAFF. Using reference TRBV7-9 and TRBJ1-1 for the parts outside the CDR3, the full variable domain is DTGVSQNPRHKITKRGQNVTFRCDPISEHNRLYWYRQTLGQGPEFLTYFQNEAQLEKSRLLSDRFSAERPKGSFSTLEIQRTEQGDSAMYLCASSGRQGASVGAFFGQGTRLTVV.

In this sample, this clonotype turned up a few times. V is TRBV13 and J is TRBJ1-1; no clear D. The CDR3 is 12 residues long. The germline CDR1 and CDR2 sequences are PRHDT and FYEKMQ (reference sequence). V lost 8 bases and J 1 base, leaving 8 bases between the germline ends. CDR3 bases: TGTGCCAGCTCCGAGGAGAACACTGAAGCTTTCTTT. The encoded protein is CASSEENTEAFF.

CDR3: CASSQKQGSSYEQYF. The CDR3, as DNA: TGTGCCAGCAGCCAAAAACAGGGATCCTCCTACGAGCAGTACTTC. This rearrangement joins TRBV7-8 to TRBJ2-7; a weak D match, TRBD1 (6 bases). V lost 5 bases and J 0 bases, leaving 14 bases between the germline ends. This CDR3 comprises 15 residues. In germline, CDR1 is SGHVS, CDR2 FQNEAQ.

This clonotype was detected a few times. The V call is TRBV11-2, the J call TRBJ2-2, with 7 bases identical to TRBD2. Germline V gene lookup returns CDR1 SGHAT and CDR2 FQNNGV. With 4 bases clipped from V and 4 bases from J, the junction kept 3 bases outside the gene matches. The CDR3 is 14 residues long. CDR3 amino acids: CASSSAGPTGELFF. CDR3 nucleotides: TGTGCCAGCAGCTCAGCGGGGCCCACCGGGGAGCTGTTTTTT.

This sequence joins TRBV5-6 and TRBJ2-1; tentatively, D is TRBD1 (6 bases). The length of the CDR3 is 13 residues. Germline CDR1 reads SGHDT; CDR2 reads YYEEEE. V was clipped by 7 bases and J by 0 bases, with 8 bases between them. In DNA, the CDR3 is TGTGCCAGCGACAGGAGCTCCTACAATGAGCAGTTCTTC. Translated, it gives CASDRSSYNEQFF.

This chain links TRBV6-1 with TRBJ1-1, with a weak D call TRBD1 (6 bases). The CDR3 spans 15 residues. V was trimmed by 6 bases and J by 1 base, leaving 15 bases between them. Germline V lookup: CDR1 MNHNS, CDR2 SASEGT. CDR3 DNA sequence: TGTGCCAGCAGCTCGTTTCGGGGGGCGAACACTGAAGCTTTCTTT. It encodes CASSSFRGANTEAFF.

The chain links TRBV2 to TRBJ2-4; the match to TRBD2 covers 9 bases. Looked up from germline, CDR1 is SNHLY and CDR2 is FYNNEI. This CDR3 has 15 amino acids. V lost 6 bases and J lost 6; bases outside the gene matches: 9. The CDR3 reads CASRVAGARLNIQYF. The CDR3 DNA follows: TGTGCCAGCAGGGTAGCGGGGGCCCGGTTAAACATTCAGTACTTC.

Only a few counts were recorded for this clonotype. This chain joins TRBV20-1 and TRBJ2-7, with 8 bases fitting TRBD1. Germline V lookup: CDR1 DFQATT, CDR2 SNEGSKA (reference sequence). The trim removed 6 bases at V and 2 bases at J, leaving 9 bases unmatched. The CDR3 loop spans 14 amino acids. The CDR3 DNA reads as TGCAGTGCCCCCTGGAGACAGGGGCCCTACGAGCAGTACTTC. Translated: CSAPWRQGPYEQYF.

Concerning this clonotype itself: One junction end does not reproduce the germline sequence, and a read error may be involved. The chain links TRBV7-2 to TRBJ2-3; maybe TRBD1 (6 bases). Germline V gene data show CDR1 as SGHTA and CDR2 as FQGNSA. The CDR3 consists of 12 residues. The CDR3 spells CASSTRTARYSF. Written as DNA, the CDR3 is TGTGCCAGCAGCACCCGGACAGCCCGGTACTCTTTT.

The chain links TRBV27 to TRBJ1-6; D gene unclear. This CDR3 has 17 residues. From germline, CDR1 is MNHEY and CDR2 SMNVEV (reference sequence). Trimming shortened V by 5 bases and J by 8 bases, and 22 bases separated the two germline ends. The CDR3 region is CASSISTPGGIHSPLHF. In nucleotides, the CDR3 is TGTGCCAGCAGTATCTCTACTCCAGGCGGCATTCATTCACCCCTCCACTTT.

Turning to this clonotype: A much larger clone lies one base from this, so it may be a read error. This CDR3 fails to terminate in the conserved phenylalanine or tryptophan, so it likely reflects a read error. This rearrangement joins TRBV19 to TRBJ1-5; no firm D call. The germline V and J ends were trimmed by 3 bases and 7 bases, with 10 bases remaining between them. The CDR3 sequence is 13 residues long. Germline V gene data show CDR1 as LNHDA and CDR2 as SQIVND (reference sequence). The CDR3 DNA reads TGTGCCAGTAGTATTGCCAGATGGCAGCCCCAGCATTTA. Translated: CASSIARWQPQHL.

The rearrangement links TRBV27 to TRBJ2-5; 12 bases fit TRBD1. This CDR3 spans 16 amino acids. Trimming removed 4 bases from V and 5 bases from J; junction bases left unmatched: 8. Germline V gene data show CDR1 as MNHEY and CDR2 as SMNVEV (reference sequence). The CDR3 loop reads CASSSAGQGALETQYF. Written as DNA, the CDR3 is TGTGCCAGCAGTTCTGCGGGACAGGGGGCTCTGGAGACCCAGTACTTC.

This chain connects TRBV10-3 to TRBJ2-7; 8 positions agree with TRBD2. CDR1 is ENHRY, CDR2 SYGVKD, per germline. V shed 7 bases and J 0 bases; nucleotides not matched to a gene: 8. CDR3 length: 15 amino acids. CDR3 loop: CAITRGGPSSYEQYF. CDR3 sequence (DNA): TGTGCCATCACCCGGGGGGGGCCTAGCTCCTACGAGCAGTACTTC.

This clonotype has a handful of counts. This sequence joins TRBV4-1 and TRBJ1-1, with D possibly being TRBD1 (6 bases). CDR1 is MGHRA and CDR2 is YSYEKL in the germline V gene. The CDR3 runs 16 residues. Deletions cut 0 bases from V and 4 bases from J, with 15 bases between. This chain's CDR3 is CASSQEVGGRRTEAFF. The CDR3 DNA follows: TGCGCCAGCAGCCAAGAGGTTGGGGGGCGACGCACTGAAGCTTTCTTT.

This clonotype was observed a handful of times. The chain has TRBV20-1 and TRBJ1-1, with TRBD1 matching 7 bases. CDR1 is DFQATT and CDR2 is SNEGSKA in the germline V gene (reference sequence). V shed 5 bases, J shed 1 base, and the junction held 7 bases outside the gene matches. The CDR3 consists of 14 residues. The CDR3 DNA reads as TGCAGTGCTCCGCCCGGGACAGAGAACACTGAAGCTTTCTTT. This translates into CSAPPGTENTEAFF.

The chain joins TRBV27 to TRBJ2-1; no clear D. There are 15 residues in the CDR3. With 2 bases removed from V and 7 bases from J, the gap between germline ends came to 15 bases. CDR1 is MNHEY and CDR2 is SMNVEV in the germline V gene (reference sequence). The CDR3 region has the DNA TGTGCCAGCAGTTTAGGAAACCCCTCTTTTAATGAGCAGTTCTTC. Translation: CASSLGNPSFNEQFF.

This clonotype was counted between two and nine times. The genes are TRBV7-9 and TRBJ2-2, with D tentatively TRBD1 or TRBD2 (6 bases each). Trimming stripped 3 bases from V and 0 bases from J, with 17 bases between. This CDR3 is 18 amino acids long. Germline CDR1 SEHNR, CDR2 FQNEAQ (reference sequence). The DNA for the CDR3 is TGTGCCAGCAGCTTTCCGGAGGGACACCCAGCGAACACCGGGGAGCTGTTTTTT. Its protein is CASSFPEGHPANTGELFF.